Only a few counts were recorded for the clone carrying this T cell receptor (beta chain). The data are from a study of T cell responses to AZD1222 COVID-19 vaccine. Trimming took 3 bases from V and 1 from J, leaving 6 bases between them. The CDR3 has 14 residues. The germline V gene encodes CDR1 ENHRY and CDR2 SYGVKD. Sequencing was performed with immunoSEQ multiplex PCR; in TCRdb, only in-frame clones are kept and a portion is missing. Among more than 150,000 clones, approximately 94% were seen once, and the ten largest hold roughly 1.7%. The sequencing here drew on peripheral blood, taken 28 days after the second AZD1222 dose. The clonotype was recovered from an adult who received the AZD1222 COVID-19 vaccine. The J gene is TRBJ2-2, the V gene TRBV10-3; D is ambiguous. In DNA, the CDR3 is TGTGCCATCAGTGATTGGGTGAACACCGGGGAGCTGTTTTTT. Translated, it gives CAISDWVNTGELFF.